The next 32 T cell receptor beta chains were all read from a single sample in a study of CD8 T cells in ankylosing spondylitis. TCRdb processed the 5' RACE reads anew with MiXCR; each CDR3 protein has one entry. The sample has 250,000 to 350,000 distinct CDR3 sequences, roughly 20% seen once; the top ten hold 3.5%. The sequenced sample consisted of blood, either unsorted or a sorted T cell fraction (not recorded which). All receptors derive from a female donor with ankylosing spondylitis or in good health (not recorded which).

V and J are TRBV20-1 and TRBJ2-1; D is unresolved. Germline V gene data show CDR1 as DFQATT and CDR2 as SNEGSKA (reference sequence). There are 11 residues in the CDR3. Trimming removed 4 bases at V and 9 bases at J, with 10 bases between. The CDR3 sequence: CSAILPGEQFF. The CDR3 DNA reads as TGCAGTGCTATTCTCCCCGGTGAGCAGTTCTTC.

This clonotype was recorded at least ten times. This rearrangement joins TRBV7-8 to TRBJ2-1; 9 bases fit TRBD2. The CDR3 contains 17 residues. The ends lost 5 bases at V and 2 bases at J; junction bases unmatched: 10. Germline V gene data show CDR1 as SGHVS and CDR2 as FQNEAQ. CDR3 nucleotides: TGTGCCAGCAGCCCCACCTCGCTAGCGGGAACCTACAATGAGCAGTTCTTC. Protein sequence: CASSPTSLAGTYNEQFF.

This clonotype was seen a few times. The chain combines TRBV24-1 with TRBJ1-2, with TRBD1 as a possible D gene (6 bases). This CDR3 region has 13 residues. CDR1 is KGHDR, CDR2 SFDVKD, per germline. V was shortened by 6 bases and J by 0 bases, with 7 bases between the two germline ends. The CDR3 is CATSRTANYGYTF. The CDR3 DNA reads as TGTGCCACCAGTCGGACAGCTAACTATGGCTACACCTTC.

This clonotype was recorded a few times. The chain couples TRBV4-2 to TRBJ2-4, with a tentative D call TRBD2 (6 bases). V was cut by 8 bases and J by 0 bases, with 26 bases left in between. The CDR3 has 19 amino acids. Looked up from germline, CDR1 is LGHNA and CDR2 is YNFKEQ. The CDR3 DNA reads TGTGCCAGCCAGAGGGCCGGCACTAGCTCCGCGGGAGCCAAAAACATTCAGTACTTC. Encoded protein: CASQRAGTSSAGAKNIQYF.

The chain uses TRBV5-6 and TRBJ2-5; 12 bases align to TRBD2. CDR3 size: 16 residues. Trimming removed 3 bases from V and 5 bases from J; junction bases left unmatched: 8. Germline CDR1 is SGHDT and CDR2 is YYEEEE. This chain's CDR3 is CASSSTSGRGRETQYF. The DNA for the CDR3 is TGTGCCAGCAGCTCGACTAGCGGGAGAGGAAGGGAGACCCAGTACTTC.

The V and J genes are TRBV13 and TRBJ2-1; D unclear. This CDR3 comprises 15 residues. CDR1 and CDR2 (germline): PRHDT, FYEKMQ (reference sequence). The V end lost 3 bases, the J end lost 8 bases, and 17 bases lay between the germline ends. CDR3 DNA: TGTGCCAGCAGCTTCCCCGGTCTAGTAGTGGATGAGCAGTTCTTC. It specifies CASSFPGLVVDEQFF.

The table lists this clonotype with a few counts. V is TRBV10-1 and J is TRBJ2-3, with D possibly matching TRBD2 (5 bases). Germline-derived CDR1 and CDR2 are WNHNN and SYGVQD (reference sequence). The CDR3 consists of 14 residues. Trimming pared 0 bases from V and 6 bases from J, leaving 10 bases between. In DNA form, the CDR3 reads TGCGCCAGCAGTGAGTCGGGGAGAATGGATACGCAGTATTTT. It translates to CASSESGRMDTQYF.

The CDR3 sequence is CASSQVPPSLAGELFF. The CDR3, as DNA: TGTGCCAGCAGCCAGGTCCCACCCTCACTGGCCGGGGAGCTGTTTTTT. The chain employs TRBV7-2 and TRBJ2-2; D is ambiguous. The CDR3 is 16 amino acids. Germline-derived CDR1 and CDR2 are SGHTA and FQGNSA. V was trimmed by 5 bases and J by 6 bases, leaving 19 bases between them. Drawing the rest from reference TRBV7-2 and TRBJ2-2, the complete variable domain is GAGVSQSPSNKVTEKGKDVELRCDPISGHTALYWYRQSLGQGLEFLIYFQGNSAPDKSGLPSDRFSAERTGGSVSTLTIQRTQQEDSAVYLCASSQVPPSLAGELFFGEGSRLTVL.

This clonotype was seen repeatedly, ten times or more. The genes are TRBV6-5 and TRBJ1-5, with D uncertain. CDR1 MNHEY and CDR2 SVGAGI come from the germline V gene. V was trimmed by 8 bases and J by 6 bases, leaving 11 bases between them. CDR3 length equals 12 residues. For the CDR3, the DNA is TGTGCCAGCGGCAAAGGGTTTCAGCCCCAGCATTTT. Translation: CASGKGFQPQHF.

The J gene is TRBJ2-1, the V gene TRBV19; 9 nucleotides align to TRBD2. The CDR3 extends over 15 amino acids. After removal of 3 bases from V and 4 bases from J, the junction contained 4 bases not matched to a gene. Germline-derived CDR1 and CDR2 are LNHDA and SQIVND (reference sequence). Here the CDR3 DNA reads TGTGCCAGTAGTATGTTACTAGCGGGTTACAATGAGCAGTTCTTC. Amino acids: CASSMLLAGYNEQFF.

V gene TRBV20-1 combines with J gene TRBJ2-1; perhaps TRBD2 as D (5 bases). The CDR3 is made up of 16 amino acids. Germline-derived CDR1 and CDR2 are DFQATT and SNEGSKA (reference sequence). The V end was cut by 1 base, the J end by 6 bases, with 19 bases between. CDR3 protein: CSARVRDRKEANEQFF. CDR3 bases: TGCAGTGCTAGAGTCCGGGATCGGAAAGAGGCCAATGAGCAGTTCTTC.

V and J are TRBV20-1 and TRBJ2-7, with a tentative D call TRBD2 (6 bases). Looked up from germline, CDR1 is DFQATT and CDR2 is SNEGSKA (reference sequence). Between the trimmed V and J ends, which lost 3 bases and 4 bases, there was a span of 7 bases. This CDR3 region has 11 residues. CDR3 bases: TGCAGTGCTAGGGGGACTTACGAGCAGTACTTC. Amino acid sequence: CSARGTYEQYF.

This clonotype appeared a single time. This CDR3 is CASALDDYNEQFF. As DNA, the CDR3 is TGCGCCAGCGCCCTCGACGACTACAATGAGCAGTTCTTC. This sequence joins TRBV5-1 and TRBJ2-1; no clear D gene. V gave up 7 bases and J gave up 3 bases, with 11 bases separating them. This CDR3 has 13 amino acids. Germline CDR1 is SGHRS and CDR2 is YFSETQ. Full variable domain (remainder filled in from reference TRBV5-1 and TRBJ2-1): KAGVTQTPRYLIKTRGQQVTLSCSPISGHRSVSWYQQTPGQGLQFLFEYFSETQRNKGNFPGRFSGRQFSNSRSEMNVSTLELGDSALYLCASALDDYNEQFFGPGTRLTVL.

J is TRBJ2-3 and V is TRBV27; 9 bases fit TRBD1. The germline CDR1 and CDR2 sequences are MNHEY and SMNVEV (reference sequence). Trimming took 0 bases from V and 11 from J; bases not matched to a gene: 12. The CDR3 has 16 amino acids. The CDR3 nucleotides read TGTGCCAGCAGTTTATCCCCGGGACAGGGAGGCGCTATGCAGTATTTT. Amino acid sequence: CASSLSPGQGGAMQYF.

The rearrangement links TRBV5-6 to TRBJ1-1; 7 nucleotides line up with TRBD1. V shed 2 bases, J shed 4 bases, and the junction held 8 bases outside the gene matches. The length of the CDR3 is 15 residues. The germline V gene encodes CDR1 SGHDT and CDR2 YYEEEE. In DNA, the CDR3 is TGTGCCAGCAGCTTCCCCCACGCAGGGGGCACTGAAGCTTTCTTT. This translates into CASSFPHAGGTEAFF.

The chain combines TRBV12-3 or TRBV12-4 with TRBJ2-3, with TRBD1 matching over 10 bases. The CDR3 has 17 residues. With 3 bases clipped from V and 1 base from J, the junction kept 7 bases outside the gene matches. The CDR3 DNA sequence: TGTGCCAGCAGTTTGGGACAGGGGATAGTAGGCACAGATACGCAGTATTTT. As protein: CASSLGQGIVGTDTQYF.

V usage is TRBV6-5 and J usage is TRBJ1-1, with D maybe TRBD1 (5 bases). V was clipped by 5 bases and J by 10 bases, with 11 bases between them. Germline V gene sequence: CDR1 MNHEY, CDR2 SVGAGI. The CDR3 is 11 residues long. Written as DNA, the CDR3 is TGTGCCAGCAGTGATGGGAGGGGAGCTTTCTTT. This codes for CASSDGRGAFF.

This clonotype was picked up many times. CDR3 region: CATRDRGRNTGELFF. CDR3 in DNA: TGTGCCACTCGGGACAGGGGGCGCAACACCGGGGAGCTGTTTTTT. The rearrangement uses TRBV10-3 and TRBJ2-2; 12 bases are shared with TRBD1. The CDR3 length is 15 residues. Trimming removed 10 bases from V and 2 bases from J; junction bases left unmatched: 5. The V gene's germline CDR1 is ENHRY and CDR2 SYGVKD.

The V and J genes are TRBV7-2 and TRBJ2-1, with D possibly being TRBD2 (6 bases). The V end lost 5 bases, the J end lost 9 bases, and 14 bases lay between the germline ends. Germline loops: CDR1 SGHTA, CDR2 FQGNSA. CDR3 length equals 13 residues. CDR3 loop: CASSITGGGEQFF. The CDR3, as DNA: TGTGCCAGCAGCATCACCGGGGGAGGTGAGCAGTTCTTC.

This clonotype was counted only a few times. This rearrangement joins TRBV7-2 to TRBJ2-2; TRBD2 is a possible D gene (6 bases). CDR1 SGHTA and CDR2 FQGNSA come from the germline V gene. This CDR3 is 13 amino acids long. The V end was cut by 2 bases, the J end by 5 bases, with 6 bases between. Here the CDR3 DNA reads TGTGCCAGCAGCTTACTAGCGACCGGGGAGCTGTTTTTT. Translating gives CASSLLATGELFF.

This clonotype was recorded at least ten times. This rearrangement joins TRBV20-1 to TRBJ1-5; TRBD1 is a possible D gene (5 bases). CDR1 and CDR2 (germline): DFQATT, SNEGSKA (reference sequence). Trimming removed 3 bases at V and 3 bases at J, with 9 bases between. The CDR3 consists of 13 residues. The CDR3: CSASWGVNQPQHF. DNA of the CDR3: TGCAGTGCTAGCTGGGGGGTCAATCAGCCCCAGCATTTT.

Regarding this clonotype: A read error may produce the germline difference seen at one junction end. DNA of the CDR3: TGTGCCAGCAGCTTAGGCGCCAAGGAACGCTTCACTGAAGCTCTCTTT. Translating it yields CASSLGAKERFTEALF. The chain joins TRBV7-9 to TRBJ1-1; D unclear. CDR3 length equals 16 residues. Germline CDR1 SEHNR, CDR2 FQNEAQ (reference sequence). Supplemented by reference TRBV7-9 and TRBJ1-1, the full variable domain reads DTGVSQNPRHKITKRGQNVTFRCDPISEHNRLYWYRQTLGQGPEFLTYFQNEAQLEKSRLLSDRFSAERPKGSFSTLEIQRTEQGDSAMYLCASSLGAKERFTEALFGQGTRLTVV.

This clonotype was seen a few times. V and J are TRBV12-3 or TRBV12-4 and TRBJ1-1, with D possibly TRBD1 on 5 matching bases. The ends were cut back, 7 bases at V and 6 bases at J, with 12 bases in the middle. The CDR3 is 12 amino acids. In DNA, the CDR3 is TGTGCCAGCACCTGGGGGGTGGCTGAAGCTTTCTTT. Its translation: CASTWGVAEAFF.

Only a few counts were recorded for this clonotype. The rearrangement links TRBV6-5 to TRBJ2-5; D possibly corresponds to TRBD2 (6 bases). Looked up from germline, CDR1 is MNHEY and CDR2 is SVGAGI. This CDR3 spans 11 amino acids. V lost 8 bases and J 5 bases, leaving 9 bases between the germline ends. CDR3 protein: CASGTLETQYF. The CDR3 bases are TGTGCCAGCGGGACTTTGGAGACCCAGTACTTC.

This clonotype has just a few counts. The rearrangement joins TRBV7-8 to TRBJ2-2, with 16 bases lining up with TRBD2. The CDR3 runs to 20 residues. J was trimmed by 3 bases and V by 1 base; bases with no gene match: 8. The germline V gene has CDR1 SGHVS and CDR2 FQNEAQ. DNA of the CDR3: TGTGCCAGCAGCTTAGGTCCGGGACTAGCGGGAGGGCGGTACACCGGGGAGCTGTTTTTT. Its translation is CASSLGPGLAGGRYTGELFF.

This clonotype was seen repeatedly, ten times or more. V is TRBV29-1 and J is TRBJ1-2; 7 bases fit TRBD1. V was pared by 3 bases and J by 4 bases, with 11 bases of the junction left unmatched. Germline CDR1 reads SQVTM; CDR2 reads ANQGSEA. The CDR3 has 15 residues. CDR3 in amino acids: CSVETGRAGVYGYTF. The DNA of the CDR3 is TGCAGCGTTGAGACAGGGCGGGCGGGAGTCTATGGCTACACCTTC.

This clonotype was seen a handful of times. V is TRBV10-3 and J is TRBJ2-5, with D possibly being TRBD1 (5 bases). Trimming stripped 0 bases from V and 4 bases from J, with 12 bases between. Germline assignment: CDR1 ENHRY and CDR2 SYGVKD. CDR3 length: 15 amino acids. CDR3 bases: TGTGCCATCAGTGAGTCGTCATCAAGGGGAGAGACCCAGTACTTC. Its translation is CAISESSSRGETQYF.

The chain recombines TRBV30 with TRBJ2-5, with D maybe TRBD2 (5 bases). Germline CDR1 and CDR2: GTSNPN and SVGIG (reference sequence). V lost 5 bases, J lost 1 base, and 26 bases lay in between. The CDR3 is 18 residues long. This chain's CDR3 is CAWEDRRSNGGTQETQYF. The CDR3 DNA is TGTGCCTGGGAAGACCGCAGGTCTAACGGAGGAACCCAAGAGACCCAGTACTTC.

This clonotype was counted only a few times. This chain links TRBV14 with TRBJ2-1, with 8 bases identical to TRBD2. There are 16 residues in the CDR3. V shed 4 bases, J shed 2 bases, and the junction held 7 bases outside the gene matches. The germline V gene has CDR1 SGHDN and CDR2 FVKESK. The CDR3 loop reads CASSPNSGNAYNEQFF. The CDR3 DNA reads TGTGCCAGCAGCCCTAATAGCGGGAACGCCTACAATGAGCAGTTCTTC.

This clonotype was seen at least ten times. V gene TRBV6-5 combines with J gene TRBJ1-1, with 10 bases matching TRBD1. J was trimmed by 0 bases and V by 2 bases; bases with no gene match: 0. CDR1 MNHEY and CDR2 SVGAGI come from the germline V gene. CDR3 length: 15 residues. This chain's CDR3 is CASSYGTGVNTEAFF. The CDR3 DNA follows: TGTGCCAGCAGTTACGGGACAGGGGTGAACACTGAAGCTTTCTTT.

The chain links TRBV20-1 to TRBJ2-7; TRBD1 matches at 9 bases. CDR3 size: 14 residues. Germline lookup yields CDR1 DFQATT and CDR2 SNEGSKA (reference sequence). V shed 6 bases, J shed 2 bases, and the junction held 8 bases outside the gene matches. This CDR3 is CSADPGQGTYEQYF. The DNA for the CDR3 is TGCAGTGCAGACCCGGGACAGGGCACCTACGAGCAGTACTTC.

This clonotype has at least ten counts. The J gene is TRBJ2-7, the V gene TRBV20-1, with 10 bases matching TRBD2. This CDR3 is built from 14 residues. J lost 1 base, V lost 5 bases, and 5 bases had no gene match. Germline V gene data show CDR1 as DFQATT and CDR2 as SNEGSKA (reference sequence). CDR3 nucleotide sequence: TGCAGTGCTTTAGCGGGAGGCCAATCCTACGAGCAGTACTTC. Protein: CSALAGGQSYEQYF.